Listed here are 27 T cell receptor beta chains from one sample, sequenced in a study of T cell clonality in common variable immunodeficiency. Here immunoSEQ multiplex PCR was the method, and the copy in TCRdb shows in-frame clones only, minus some. The sample is made up of roughly 34,000 clones, none counted only once. The sample consisted of peripheral blood mononuclear cells. All receptors derive from a person between 18 and 75 years old in good health.

This clone was seen ten or more times. The read comes to an end 3 residues before the CDR3 does, leaving the germline J gene to fill in the end. The chain joins TRBV10-3 to TRBJ1-6; the match to TRBD1 covers 7 bases. Germline V gives CDR1 ENHRY, CDR2 SYGVKD. CDR3 length: 17 residues. V shed 5 bases and J 0 bases; nucleotides not matched to a gene: 7. The CDR3 is CAISNRDRSSYNSPLHF. Incomplete CDR3 DNA: TGTGCCATCAGTAACCGGGACAGAAGCTCCTATAATTCACCC.

This clone appeared a few times. Read coverage stops 3 residues before the CDR3 terminus; the germline J gene supplies the remainder. The chain employs TRBV18 and TRBJ1-1, with a weak D call TRBD1 (5 bases). The CDR3 is 14 residues long. The germline V and J ends were trimmed by 5 bases and 3 bases, with 13 bases remaining between them. Germline assignment: CDR1 KGHSH and CDR2 LQKENI. CDR3 bases read: TGTGCCAGCTCAGGAGGGGCCCGGGACACTGAA. Translating it yields CASSGGARDTE. The full CDR3 reads CASSGGARDTEAFF. Full variable domain (rest looked up from reference TRBV18 and TRBJ1-1): NAGVMQNPRHLVRRRGQEARLRCSPMKGHSHVYWYRQLPEEGLKFMVYLQKENIIDESGMPKERFSAEFPKEGPSILRIQQVVRGDSAAYFCASSGGARDTEAFFGQGTRLTVV.

This clone has a count of ten or more. The sequenced fragment ends 3 residues before the CDR3 boundary, so the rest is inferred from the germline J gene. The genes are TRBV29-1 and TRBJ2-1, with D possibly called TRBD1 or TRBD2 (5 bases each). V lost 0 bases and J 9 bases, leaving 12 bases between the germline ends. There are 13 residues in the CDR3. Per the germline V gene, CDR1 is SQVTM and CDR2 is ANQGSEA. Partial CDR3 DNA: TGCAGCGTTGAAGATCTTGCGAGGGGTGAG. Protein sequence: CSVEDLARGE. In full, the CDR3 reads CSVEDLARGEQFF.

This clone was seen more than once but under ten times. Coverage ceases 3 residues before the CDR3 finishes, and the germline J gene fills in the end. The chain employs TRBV25-1 and TRBJ2-5, with a possible D match to TRBD2 (6 bases). Germline CDR1 is MGHDK and CDR2 is SYGVNS. The CDR3 contains 12 residues. V lost 10 bases and J 3 bases, leaving 12 bases between the germline ends. Partial CDR3 DNA: TGTGCCACCAGGCGGGGAAAAGAGACC. Translated, it gives CATRRGKET. The full CDR3 protein is CATRRGKETQYF.

This clone was picked up many times. Read coverage stops 3 residues before the CDR3 terminus; the germline J gene supplies the remainder. The gene calls are TRBV19 and TRBJ2-5; 11 bases are a match to TRBD1. CDR3 length: 15 amino acids. J gave up 5 bases and V 6 bases, and 8 bases lay outside the gene matches. Germline V lookup: CDR1 LNHDA, CDR2 SQIVND (reference sequence). The CDR3 bases that were read are TGTGCCAGTAGCCCGGGACAGGGGGTATTGGAGACC. Translated: CASSPGQGVLET. The entire CDR3 is CASSPGQGVLETQYF. The full variable domain, in which reference TRBV19 and TRBJ2-5 provide the parts outside the CDR3, is DGGITQSPKYLFRKEGQNVTLSCEQNLNHDAMYWYRQDPGQGLRLIYYSQIVNDFQKGDIAEGYSVSREKKESFPLTVTSAQKNPTAFYLCASSPGQGVLETQYFGPGTRLLVL.

This clone was seen ten or more times. The DNA read from the CDR3 is TGTGCCAGCAGCTTGGGCCCAGTACAGGGAGAAGATACG. Translation gives CASSLGPVQGEDT. The complete CDR3 reads CASSLGPVQGEDTQYF. The rearrangement uses TRBV5-4 and TRBJ2-3, with D maybe TRBD1 (6 bases). Sequencing ends 3 residues short of the CDR3 end; the germline J gene provides the rest. The CDR3 totals 16 residues. V was clipped by 0 bases and J by 5 bases, with 16 bases between them. The germline V gene encodes CDR1 SGHNT and CDR2 YYREEE (reference sequence).

This clone was counted at least ten times. With the read ending 3 residues before the CDR3 end, the germline J gene is used to fill in that end. The chain has TRBV5-1 and TRBJ2-1; tentatively, D is TRBD1 (5 bases). V dropped 2 bases and J dropped 2 bases, with 11 bases sitting between them. The CDR3 has 15 residues. Germline CDR1 and CDR2: SGHRS and YFSETQ. Partial CDR3 DNA: TGCGCCAGCAGCTTAGGGGTAATAGCCTACAATGAG. Its protein is CASSLGVIAYNE. The full CDR3 protein reads CASSLGVIAYNEQFF.

This clone was counted at least ten times. The sequence runs out 3 residues before the end of the CDR3; the remainder is reconstructed from the germline J gene. The V call is TRBV6-2 or TRBV6-3, the J call TRBJ2-2; TRBD2 is a possible D gene (6 bases). Germline CDR1 MNHEY, CDR2 SVGEGT. Trimming shortened V by 6 bases and J by 2 bases, and 10 bases separated the two germline ends. The CDR3 spans 14 residues. The sequenced CDR3 bases are TGTGCCAGCAGGAAGGGACTCAACACCGGGGAG. The encoded protein is CASRKGLNTGE. The entire CDR3 is CASRKGLNTGELFF.

This clone appeared many times. The CDR3 extends 3 residues past the end of the read, so its final part is completed from the germline J gene. The rearrangement links TRBV5-4 to TRBJ1-1, with 8 bases that match TRBD1. Germline V gene data show CDR1 as SGHNT and CDR2 as YYREEE (reference sequence). V shed 4 bases and J 1 base; nucleotides not matched to a gene: 3. The CDR3 extends over 14 amino acids. CDR3 DNA, as far as it was read: TGTGCCAGCAGCCGAGGACAGGGGAACACTGAA. It specifies CASSRGQGNTE. The whole CDR3 region reads CASSRGQGNTEAFF.

This clone was counted at least ten times. The read ends 3 residues shy of where the CDR3 ends; the end is completed using the germline J gene. V is TRBV5-4 and J is TRBJ1-1, with 8 bases fitting TRBD1. Trimming took 0 bases from V and 7 from J; bases not matched to a gene: 2. The CDR3 is 13 residues long. From germline, CDR1 is SGHNT and CDR2 YYREEE (reference sequence). CDR3 DNA (partial): TGTGCCAGCAGCTTGGTAGGGACAGGTGAA. Its protein is CASSLVGTGE. The full CDR3 protein reads CASSLVGTGEAFF.

This clone was observed many times. The read comes to an end 3 residues before the CDR3 does, leaving the germline J gene to fill in the end. V gene TRBV7-2 combines with J gene TRBJ2-1, with TRBD2 as a possible D gene (5 bases). This CDR3 contains 13 residues. Trimming removed 0 bases from V and 7 bases from J, with 7 bases in between. From germline, CDR1 is SGHTA and CDR2 FQGNSA. The CDR3 here is CASSLAGGNEQFF. Partial CDR3 DNA: TGTGCCAGCAGCTTAGCGGGCGGGAATGAG.

Ten or more counts support this clone. The read ends 3 residues before the CDR3 terminus; that terminus is restored from the germline J gene. V and J are TRBV5-1 and TRBJ2-7, with D possibly TRBD1 on 5 matching bases. The CDR3 is made up of 13 amino acids. Germline V lookup: CDR1 SGHRS, CDR2 YFSETQ. Trimming took off 1 base at V and 0 bases at J, with 5 bases between the two ends. CDR3 amino acids: CASSLTGSYEQYF. The DNA read from the CDR3 is TGCGCCAGCAGCTTGACAGGCTCCTACGAG.

At least ten counts were recorded for this clone. The read terminates 3 residues ahead of where the CDR3 ends, so the germline J gene completes it. The gene calls are TRBV12-3 or TRBV12-4 and TRBJ2-4, with TRBD1 matching 9 bases. V lost 1 base, J lost 8 bases, and 12 bases stayed unmatched. CDR3 length equals 17 residues. The DNA read from the CDR3 is TGTGCCAGCAGTTTAGGGTCTACAGGGGGCGAACGGGACATT. It codes for CASSLGSTGGERDI. Given in full, the CDR3 is CASSLGSTGGERDIQYF.

In its sample, this clone was seen a few times. The DNA ends 3 residues before the CDR3 does, and the rest of the CDR3 is filled in from the germline J gene. The chain couples TRBV20-1 to TRBJ2-3; a weak D match, TRBD2 (7 bases). Germline lookup yields CDR1 DFQATT and CDR2 SNEGSKA (reference sequence). Trimming removed 1 base from V and 4 bases from J, with 12 bases in between. This CDR3 contains 14 residues. CDR3 DNA (partial): TGCAGTGCTAGAGCGGGGGGCGGGCCAGATACG. As protein: CSARAGGGPDT. The whole CDR3 region reads CSARAGGGPDTQYF.

Details on this clone: The missing CDR3 end, 3 residues past where the read stops, is filled in from the germline J gene. The V and J genes are TRBV5-4 and TRBJ2-7; D is perhaps TRBD2 (6 bases). V lost 2 bases and J 3 bases, leaving 6 bases between the germline ends. The CDR3 is made up of 12 amino acids. Germline CDR1 and CDR2: SGHNT and YYREEE (reference sequence). The DNA read from the CDR3 is TGTGCCAGCAGCTTTAGCGGCTACGAG. This translates into CASSFSGYE. The full CDR3 protein is CASSFSGYEQYF. Using reference TRBV5-4 and TRBJ2-7 for the parts outside the CDR3, the full variable domain is ETGVTQSPTHLIKTRGQQVTLRCSSQSGHNTVSWYQQALGQGPQFIFQYYREEENGRGNFPPRFSGLQFPNYSSELNVNALELDDSALYLCASSFSGYEQYFGPGTRLTVT.

This clone was counted many times. The read falls 3 residues short of the CDR3 end, and the missing part is taken from the germline J gene. The rearrangement uses TRBV20-1 and TRBJ2-3, with TRBD2 identical over 9 bases. Looked up from germline, CDR1 is DFQATT and CDR2 is SNEGSKA (reference sequence). CDR3 length equals 14 residues. Trimming at V came to 3 bases and at J to 2 bases, leaving 3 bases not matched to a gene. The CDR3 spells CSARREGITDTQYF. CDR3 DNA, as far as it was read: TGCAGTGCTAGGCGGGAGGGAATCACAGATACG.

This clone was counted ten times or more. The DNA ends 3 residues before the CDR3 does, and the rest of the CDR3 is filled in from the germline J gene. The rearrangement uses TRBV18 and TRBJ2-3, with 8 nucleotides matching TRBD1. The CDR3 loop spans 14 amino acids. The germline V gene has CDR1 KGHSH and CDR2 LQKENI. V lost 2 bases and J lost 8; bases outside the gene matches: 6. The CDR3 bases that were read are TGTGCCAGCTCACCAGGACAGGGCCTGGGTACG. Encoded protein: CASSPGQGLGT. In full, the CDR3 is CASSPGQGLGTQYF.

Ten or more counts support this clone. The read terminates 3 residues before the CDR3 end, so the remaining end is supplied by the germline J gene. This sequence joins TRBV7-2 and TRBJ2-7; weak D call: TRBD1 (6 bases). Germline V gene sequence: CDR1 SGHTA, CDR2 FQGNSA. The CDR3 length is 13 residues. V lost 4 bases, J lost 0 bases, and 7 bases lay in between. The covered CDR3 bases are TGTGCCAGCAGCTGGGACACCTCCTACGAG. The encoded protein is CASSWDTSYE. In full, the CDR3 is CASSWDTSYEQYF.

This clone came up many times. The read stops 3 residues short of the end of the CDR3; the missing end is completed from the germline J gene. This sequence joins TRBV7-2 and TRBJ1-2; D call uncertain. CDR1 and CDR2 (germline): SGHTA, FQGNSA. This CDR3 is 14 amino acids long. V was pared by 4 bases and J by 3 bases, with 12 bases between. The part of the CDR3 DNA that was read is TGTGCCAGCAGCTCACAGATAATTGACTATGGC. Translation gives CASSSQIIDYG. The CDR3 reads in full as CASSSQIIDYGYTF.

On this clone: Read sequence stops 3 residues before the CDR3 end, and the germline J gene provides the missing end. The rearrangement joins TRBV11-1 to TRBJ2-1; TRBD2 aligns across 10 bases. J was trimmed by 7 bases and V by 4 bases; bases with no gene match: 7. The germline V gene has CDR1 SGHAT and CDR2 FQDESV (reference sequence). The CDR3 extends over 15 amino acids. CDR3 DNA, as far as it was read: TGTGCCAGCAGCTCAAGCGGGAGGGCCGAAAATGAG. Translation gives CASSSSGRAENE. The CDR3 as a whole reads CASSSSGRAENEQFF.

There are many counts of this clone. The DNA ends 3 residues before the CDR3 does, and the rest of the CDR3 is filled in from the germline J gene. The chain couples TRBV6-1 to TRBJ2-7, with TRBD1 as a possible D gene (6 bases). Trimming removed 0 bases from V and 3 bases from J, with 12 bases in between. This CDR3 region has 15 residues. The V gene's germline CDR1 is MNHNS and CDR2 SASEGT. CDR3 bases read: TGTGCCAGCAGTGAAGCTTACGGCAGGGGCTACGAG. Encoded protein: CASSEAYGRGYE. The whole CDR3 sequence reads CASSEAYGRGYEQYF.

The table lists this clone with many counts. Read coverage stops 3 residues before the CDR3 terminus; the germline J gene supplies the remainder. This chain connects TRBV7-8 to TRBJ2-1; 10 nucleotides line up with TRBD2. The V gene end was trimmed by 5 bases and the J gene end by 5 bases; junction bases not matched to a gene: 12. Germline lookup yields CDR1 SGHVS and CDR2 FQNEAQ. The CDR3 sequence is 17 residues long. CDR3 amino acids: CASSGPIAGGSDNEQFF. The part of the CDR3 DNA that was read is TGTGCCAGCAGCGGCCCCATAGCGGGAGGTTCAGACAATGAG.

This clone was observed many times. The sequenced fragment ends 3 residues before the CDR3 boundary, so the rest is inferred from the germline J gene. The rearrangement links TRBV11-3 to TRBJ2-1, with D unclear. Looked up from germline, CDR1 is SGHNT and CDR2 is YENEEA. This CDR3 has 15 residues. This chain's CDR3 is CASRLDLPSKNEQFF. The sequenced CDR3 bases are TGTGCAAGTCGCTTAGACCTTCCGAGCAAAAATGAG. Using reference TRBV11-3 and TRBJ2-1 for the parts outside the CDR3, the full variable domain is EAGVVQSPRYKIIEKKQPVAFWCNPISGHNTLYWYLQNLGQGPELLIRYENEEAVDDSQLPKDRFSAERLKGVDSTLKIQPAELGDSAVYLCASRLDLPSKNEQFFGPGTRLTVL.

This clone was observed a handful of times. Read coverage stops 3 residues before the CDR3 terminus; the germline J gene supplies the remainder. V and J are TRBV5-1 and TRBJ2-7; 12 bases fit TRBD2. Germline values: CDR1 SGHRS, CDR2 YFSETQ. V lost 1 base, J lost 4 bases, and 9 bases stayed unmatched. There are 17 residues in the CDR3. CDR3 bases read: TGCGCCAGCAGCTTGTCCCTAGCGGGAGGGTTGCCGTACGAG. As protein: CASSLSLAGGLPYE. The full-length CDR3 reads as CASSLSLAGGLPYEQYF. Filled out from reference TRBV5-1 and TRBJ2-7, the complete variable domain reads KAGVTQTPRYLIKTRGQQVTLSCSPISGHRSVSWYQQTPGQGLQFLFEYFSETQRNKGNFPGRFSGRQFSNSRSEMNVSTLELGDSALYLCASSLSLAGGLPYEQYFGPGTRLTVT.

This clone was found many times. The read falls 3 residues short of the CDR3 end, and the missing part is taken from the germline J gene. The V call is TRBV5-1, the J call TRBJ2-2; the D gene is possibly TRBD2 (5 bases). CDR3 length equals 18 residues. V lost 0 bases and J 2 bases, leaving 17 bases between the germline ends. Germline values: CDR1 SGHRS, CDR2 YFSETQ. The CDR3 DNA, read in part, is TGCGCCAGCAGCTTGGAAGCGGACGGCAACAAAAACACCGGGGAG. Translated: CASSLEADGNKNTGE. The whole CDR3 sequence reads CASSLEADGNKNTGELFF.

This clone was seen many times. The sequence runs out 3 residues before the end of the CDR3; the remainder is reconstructed from the germline J gene. The chain joins TRBV2 to TRBJ1-5, with D unclear. Trimming took 5 bases from V and 0 from J, leaving 17 bases between them. Per germline, CDR1 SNHLY and CDR2 FYNNEI. The CDR3 contains 17 residues. Here the CDR3 reads CASSSGLTQYSNQPQHF. Incomplete CDR3 DNA: TGTGCCAGCAGTTCAGGCCTGACACAGTATAGCAATCAGCCC.

The table lists this clone with many counts. The read finishes 3 residues shy of the CDR3 end, and the germline J gene is used to complete it. V and J are TRBV7-2 and TRBJ2-7; TRBD2 agrees at 7 bases. Unmatched junction bases numbered 9, after V lost 3 bases and J lost 4 bases. The CDR3 runs 15 residues. The germline V gene has CDR1 SGHTA and CDR2 FQGNSA. The CDR3 is CASSLGGTDPYEQYF. The sequenced CDR3 bases are TGTGCCAGCAGCTTGGGGGGGACGGACCCTTACGAG.